This T cell receptor beta chain was documented in a study of blood T cell repertoires in COVID-19. Overall study context: The origin of the acute and convalescent COVID-19 samples was the United States, Italy and Spain. PBMCs, B-cell-depleted T cells, or T cells provided the cDNA or gDNA that made up the material.

The CDR3 runs 13 residues. Trimming shortened V by 8 bases and J by 3 bases, and 14 bases separated the two germline ends. Germline CDR1 is MDHEN and CDR2 is SYDVKM. Original methodology: Reference gene primer amplification in the assay estimated nucleated cell counts. Only in-frame clones appear in the TCRdb table, and some are missing; sequencing was by immunoSEQ multiplex PCR. V, J and clone size are taken as reported in that table, and D and trimming were inferred from the DNA itself. The sample includes 200,000 to 300,000 clones, 83% of them seen just once. This chain connects TRBV28 to TRBJ2-7; TRBD2 might be the D (5 bases). Source material: peripheral blood. This TCR was sampled from a human donor in a cohort sampled during active COVID-19. Written as DNA, the CDR3 is TGTGCCAGCGGCCAAGGAGGACTCTACGAGCAGTACTTC. This codes for CASGQGGLYEQYF.